A selection of T cell receptor beta chains follows, all from one sample in a study of cytomegalovirus exposure and HLA in healthy donors. Sequencing was performed with immunoSEQ multiplex PCR; in TCRdb, only in-frame clones are kept and a portion is missing. The sample consists of about 140,000 clones, about 87% of them appearing once. The sequenced sample consisted of PBMCs. These receptors were obtained from a man aged 18 to 35 in good health and CMV-seropositive. Each CDR3 is given with its conserved first and last residue. D genes are given only for firm matches. Rows may omit the clone size; those that give it use once, few, many or a size class.

CDR3 protein: CASSDPGNNQPQHF
CDR3 DNA: TGTGCCAGCAGTGACCCCGGGAACAATCAGCCCCAGCATTTT
V gene: TRBV28
D gene: .
clone size: .
J gene: TRBJ1-5

CDR3 protein: CASSLGQSSYEQYF
CDR3 DNA: TGCGCCAGCAGCTTGGGACAGTCTTCCTACGAGCAGTACTTC
V gene: TRBV4-1
D gene: TRBD1
clone size: .
J gene: TRBJ2-7

CDR3 protein: CASSPIRDTPNNEQFF
CDR3 DNA: TGTGCCAGCAGTCCAATACGGGACACCCCCAACAATGAGCAGTTCTTC
V gene: TRBV2
D gene: .
clone size: once
J gene: TRBJ2-1

CDR3 protein: CAWTKGLVGVGQETQYF
CDR3 DNA: TGTGCCTGGACCAAGGGACTAGTCGGAGTGGGGCAAGAGACCCAGTACTTC
V gene: TRBV30
D gene: TRBD2
clone size: .
J gene: TRBJ2-5

CDR3 protein: CASSPTRAETQYF
CDR3 DNA: TGTGCCAGCAGCCCGACTAGAGCGGAGACCCAGTACTTC
V gene: TRBV7-9
D gene: .
clone size: .
J gene: TRBJ2-5

CDR3 protein: CASSAGSGRAYEQYF
CDR3 DNA: TGTGCCAGCAGCGCCGGGAGCGGGAGGGCCTACGAGCAGTACTTC
V gene: TRBV11-2
D gene: TRBD2
clone size: .
J gene: TRBJ2-7

CDR3 protein: CASSQSGTGRWTEAFF
CDR3 DNA: TGTGCCAGCAGCCAATCCGGCACAGGGCGATGGACTGAAGCTTTCTTT
V gene: TRBV14
D gene: .
clone size: .
J gene: TRBJ1-1

CDR3 protein: CASSERTRSEAFF
CDR3 DNA: TGCGCCAGCAGTGAGAGGACTCGCAGTGAAGCTTTCTTT
V gene: TRBV10-1
D gene: .
clone size: .
J gene: TRBJ1-1

CDR3 protein: CASSQGGTSGAHTQETQYF
CDR3 DNA: TGTGCCAGCAGCCAAGGAGGGACTAGCGGGGCGCACACCCAAGAGACCCAGTACTTC
V gene: TRBV4-2
D gene: TRBD2
clone size: .
J gene: TRBJ2-5

CDR3 protein: CASTSPSGNTGELFF
CDR3 DNA: TGTGCCAGCACCTCCCCTAGCGGGAACACCGGGGAGCTGTTTTTT
V gene: TRBV9
D gene: TRBD2
clone size: .
J gene: TRBJ2-2

CDR3 protein: CASRGSGTTSYEQYF
CDR3 DNA: TGTGCCAGCAGAGGTTCCGGGACTACCTCCTACGAGCAGTACTTC
V gene: TRBV6-5
D gene: TRBD2
clone size: .
J gene: TRBJ2-7

CDR3 protein: CASSLGRDRPIEAFF
CDR3 DNA: TGTGCCAGCAGCTTGGGAAGGGACAGACCGATTGAAGCTTTCTTT
V gene: TRBV5-8
D gene: TRBD1
clone size: .
J gene: TRBJ1-1

CDR3 protein: CASSDIANYGYTF
CDR3 DNA: TGTGCCAGCAGTGATATAGCTAACTATGGCTACACCTTC
V gene: TRBV6-1
D gene: .
clone size: .
J gene: TRBJ1-2

CDR3 protein: CASSKRPGETQYF
CDR3 DNA: TGTGCCAGCAGCAAACGACCGGGGGAGACCCAGTACTTC
V gene: TRBV27
D gene: .
clone size: .
J gene: TRBJ2-5

CDR3 protein: CASSEGTGSGKLFF
CDR3 DNA: TGTGCCAGCAGTGAAGGGACAGGGAGTGGAAAACTGTTTTTT
V gene: TRBV2
D gene: TRBD1
clone size: .
J gene: TRBJ1-4

CDR3 protein: CASSLAVQRRHQETQYF
CDR3 DNA: TGTGCCAGCAGCTTAGCAGTCCAACGGAGGCACCAAGAGACCCAGTACTTC
V gene: TRBV7-6
D gene: .
clone size: .
J gene: TRBJ2-5

CDR3 protein: CASSIGNREGETQYF
CDR3 DNA: TGTGCCAGTAGTATAGGCAACAGGGAGGGGGAGACCCAGTACTTC
V gene: TRBV19
D gene: .
clone size: .
J gene: TRBJ2-5

CDR3 protein: CASSFRDSGRDYGYTF
CDR3 DNA: TGTGCCAGCAGCTTCCGGGACAGTGGGCGGGACTATGGCTACACCTTC
V gene: TRBV7-9
D gene: TRBD1
clone size: .
J gene: TRBJ1-2

CDR3 protein: CASSVGQGREETQYF
CDR3 DNA: TGTGCCAGCAGCGTAGGACAGGGGAGGGAGGAGACCCAGTACTTC
V gene: TRBV9
D gene: .
clone size: .
J gene: TRBJ2-5

CDR3 protein: CASRQSMNTEAFF
CDR3 DNA: TGTGCCAGCAGACAGTCCATGAACACTGAAGCTTTCTTT
V gene: TRBV6-6
D gene: .
clone size: once
J gene: TRBJ1-1

CDR3 protein: CASRTGTGTLNTEAFF
CDR3 DNA: TGCGCCAGCAGGACCGGGACAGGGACCCTTAACACTGAAGCTTTCTTT
V gene: TRBV5-1
D gene: TRBD1
clone size: .
J gene: TRBJ1-1

CDR3 protein: CASSDHSGTGLDNEQFF
CDR3 DNA: TGTGCCAGCAGCGACCACTCCGGGACAGGGCTCGACAATGAGCAGTTCTTC
V gene: TRBV16
D gene: TRBD1
clone size: .
J gene: TRBJ2-1

CDR3 protein: CASSSGQGGHQPQHF
CDR3 DNA: TGTGCCAGCAGCTCCGGACAGGGGGGGCATCAGCCCCAGCATTTT
V gene: TRBV7-8
D gene: TRBD1
clone size: few
J gene: TRBJ1-5

CDR3 protein: CASSRYGTSGSYEQYF
CDR3 DNA: TGTGCCAGCAGTAGGTACGGGACTAGCGGGAGTTACGAGCAGTACTTC
V gene: TRBV27
D gene: TRBD2
clone size: .
J gene: TRBJ2-7

CDR3 protein: CASTPLGGVEGTEAFF
CDR3 DNA: TGTGCCAGCACCCCGCTGGGTGGGGTGGAGGGCACTGAAGCTTTCTTT
V gene: TRBV5-8
D gene: .
clone size: .
J gene: TRBJ1-1

CDR3 protein: CIRVPAGDAKTDTQYF
CDR3 DNA: TGCATTCGGGTCCCAGCAGGGGACGCAAAAACAGATACGCAGTATTTT
V gene: TRBV29-1
D gene: .
clone size: .
J gene: TRBJ2-3

CDR3 protein: CAWSDRGPYGYTF
CDR3 DNA: TGTGCCTGGAGTGACAGGGGACCCTATGGCTACACCTTC
V gene: TRBV30
D gene: TRBD1
clone size: .
J gene: TRBJ1-2

CDR3 protein: CASSFSGGPNTGELFF
CDR3 DNA: TGTGCCAGCAGCTTTAGCGGGGGACCTAACACCGGGGAGCTGTTTTTT
V gene: TRBV11-2
D gene: TRBD2
clone size: .
J gene: TRBJ2-2

CDR3 protein: CAWESQTGLTLRGQYF
CDR3 DNA: TGTGCCTGGGAATCCCAGACAGGTTTAACCTTACGAGGGCAGTACTTC
V gene: TRBV30
D gene: .
clone size: .
J gene: TRBJ2-7

CDR3 protein: CASSSVQGAGGTDTQYF
CDR3 DNA: TGCGCCAGCAGCTCCGTTCAGGGGGCGGGGGGCACAGATACGCAGTATTTT
V gene: TRBV5-1
D gene: .
clone size: .
J gene: TRBJ2-3

CDR3 protein: CASSPWAKETQYF
CDR3 DNA: TGTGCCAGCTCACCATGGGCAAAAGAGACCCAGTACTTC
V gene: TRBV18
D gene: .
clone size: .
J gene: TRBJ2-5

CDR3 protein: CASRLGQGLKDTF
CDR3 DNA: TGTGCCAGCAGATTGGGACAGGGGCTGAAGGACACCTTC
V gene: TRBV6-1
D gene: TRBD1
clone size: .
J gene: TRBJ1-2

CDR3 protein: CASSLVQVPSGYTF
CDR3 DNA: TGTGCCAGCAGCTTGGTCCAGGTCCCGAGTGGCTACACCTTC
V gene: TRBV5-6
D gene: .
clone size: .
J gene: TRBJ1-2

CDR3 protein: CASREGGDYGYTF
CDR3 DNA: TGTGCCAGCAGAGAAGGAGGGGACTATGGCTACACCTTC
V gene: TRBV6-5
D gene: .
clone size: few
J gene: TRBJ1-2

CDR3 protein: CASTVRQGAYGAEAFF
CDR3 DNA: TGTGCCAGCACCGTCCGACAGGGGGCTTACGGGGCTGAAGCTTTCTTT
V gene: TRBV7-2
D gene: TRBD1
clone size: .
J gene: TRBJ1-1

CDR3 protein: CASSEVGPLSSYEQYF
CDR3 DNA: TGTGCCAGCAGTGAAGTTGGGCCGCTGAGCTCCTACGAGCAGTACTTC
V gene: TRBV2
D gene: .
clone size: .
J gene: TRBJ2-7

CDR3 protein: CASNTGGRRNQPQHF
CDR3 DNA: TGTGCCAGCAATACAGGGGGAAGGCGCAATCAGCCCCAGCATTTT
V gene: TRBV2
D gene: TRBD1
clone size: .
J gene: TRBJ1-5

CDR3 protein: CASGPGTSGGNTQYF
CDR3 DNA: TGCGCCAGCGGTCCCGGGACTAGCGGGGGAAATACGCAGTATTTT
V gene: TRBV5-1
D gene: TRBD2
clone size: once
J gene: TRBJ2-3

CDR3 protein: CASRGSGGAYEQYF
CDR3 DNA: TGTGCCAGCAGGGGTAGCGGGGGGGCCTACGAGCAGTACTTC
V gene: TRBV28
D gene: TRBD2
clone size: .
J gene: TRBJ2-7

CDR3 protein: CASSQMDTLATNEKLFF
CDR3 DNA: TGTGCCAGCTCACAAATGGACACCCTTGCAACTAATGAAAAACTGTTTTTT
V gene: TRBV18
D gene: .
clone size: .
J gene: TRBJ1-4

CDR3 protein: CAISTGGTDEQFF
CDR3 DNA: TGTGCCATCAGCACAGGGGGAACCGATGAGCAGTTCTTC
V gene: TRBV10-3
D gene: TRBD1
clone size: .
J gene: TRBJ2-1

CDR3 protein: CASSTTQGSSYNEQFF
CDR3 DNA: TGCGCCAGCAGCACAACACAGGGAAGCTCCTACAATGAGCAGTTCTTC
V gene: TRBV5-1
D gene: .
clone size: .
J gene: TRBJ2-1

CDR3 protein: CASSLGEGVSSYEQYF
CDR3 DNA: TGTGCCAGCAGCTTAGGTGAGGGGGTATCGTCCTACGAGCAGTACTTC
V gene: TRBV7-8
D gene: .
clone size: once
J gene: TRBJ2-7

CDR3 protein: CASSGPGQMYQPQHF
CDR3 DNA: TGTGCCAGCAGTGGTCCGGGACAGATGTATCAGCCCCAGCATTTT
V gene: TRBV6-1
D gene: TRBD1
clone size: .
J gene: TRBJ1-5

CDR3 protein: CASSLLDPGSYEQYF
CDR3 DNA: TGCGCCAGCAGCTTGCTTGACCCAGGGTCCTACGAGCAGTACTTC
V gene: TRBV5-1
D gene: .
clone size: .
J gene: TRBJ2-7

CDR3 protein: CASSEGTGPLVSEQYF
CDR3 DNA: TGTGCCAGCAGTGAAGGGACAGGGCCTCTGGTCTCCGAGCAGTACTTC
V gene: TRBV2
D gene: TRBD1
clone size: .
J gene: TRBJ2-7

CDR3 protein: CASSRDYPGTDTQYF
CDR3 DNA: TGTGCCAGCAGCCGGGACTACCCGGGAACAGATACGCAGTATTTT
V gene: TRBV27
D gene: TRBD2
clone size: few
J gene: TRBJ2-3

CDR3 protein: CASRPFIAERGYEQFF
CDR3 DNA: TGTGCCAGCAGACCTTTTATAGCGGAAAGAGGGTATGAGCAGTTCTTC
V gene: TRBV7-8
D gene: .
clone size: .
J gene: TRBJ2-1

CDR3 protein: CASSRKGAPYEQYF
CDR3 DNA: TGTGCCAGCAGCCGGAAAGGGGCACCTTACGAGCAGTACTTC
V gene: TRBV5-8
D gene: .
clone size: .
J gene: TRBJ2-7

CDR3 protein: CATADNSNQPQHF
CDR3 DNA: TGTGCCACCGCCGACAATAGCAATCAGCCCCAGCATTTT
V gene: TRBV6-6
D gene: .
clone size: few
J gene: TRBJ1-5

CDR3 protein: CASSLGGGKDYGYTF
CDR3 DNA: TGCGCCAGCAGCTTGGGCGGGGGCAAGGACTATGGCTACACCTTC
V gene: TRBV5-1
D gene: .
clone size: .
J gene: TRBJ1-2

CDR3 protein: CASSYSNKRSGNTIYF
CDR3 DNA: TGTGCCAGCAGTTACTCGAACAAACGCTCTGGAAACACCATATATTTT
V gene: TRBV6-5
D gene: .
clone size: .
J gene: TRBJ1-3

CDR3 protein: CASSFGSVARAFF
CDR3 DNA: TGTGCCAGCAGCTTCGGTAGCGTCGCGCGGGCTTTCTTT
V gene: TRBV7-6
D gene: .
clone size: .
J gene: TRBJ1-1